These T cell receptor beta chains were read from a single sample in a study of blood T cells in healthy people across ages. One entry per CDR3 protein, called by TCRdb with MiXCR from the 5' RACE reads. The sample lists 900,000 to 950,000 distinct CDR3 sequences, 25% to 35% occurring once. These records were also assigned to another study, of T cells of mothers and their children.

Sequencing was performed on blood. The source of these receptors is a woman in her 40s in good health. The CDR3 runs from the conserved cysteine through the conserved F or W. A clone size is listed for some rows: how often the clone was seen (once, few, many), or a class if it is expanded.

v_call,j_call,clone_size,cdr3_length,cdr3_aa
TRBV5-1,TRBJ1-2,.,15,CASSLGVGLRYGYTF
TRBV5-1,.,.,13,CASSPTGGVTQYF
TRBV4-1,TRBJ2-7,many,13,CASSQDGGDEQYF
TRBV29-1,TRBJ2-5,many,14,CSVEGGTAQETQYF
TRBV11-1,TRBJ2-7,many,16,CASSPLLSGSSYEQYF
TRBV6-6,TRBJ2-3,.,15,CASRPIQRSTDTQYF
TRBV18,TRBJ2-7,many,11,CASSPDYEQYF
TRBV12-3/TRBV12-4,TRBJ2-7,.,16,CASSLTRGLSSYEQYF
TRBV5-5,TRBJ2-1,.,13,CASSFQGAGEQFF
TRBV7-8,TRBJ2-7,many,13,CASSLVPRVEQYF
TRBV27,TRBJ2-1,few,18,CASSITSSRWRGGQGQFF
TRBV12-5,TRBJ1-1,few,10,CASPGAEAFF
TRBV12-3/TRBV12-4,TRBJ2-1,.,13,CASRPGQGETQFF
TRBV2,TRBJ2-3,few,13,CASSGIGTDTQYF
TRBV12-3/TRBV12-4,TRBJ2-5,few,15,CASSLAGTSARAQYF
TRBV27,TRBJ2-3,.,14,CASSFSARTDTQYF
TRBV11-3,TRBJ2-7,many,15,CASSLGRDTSYEQYF
TRBV29-1,TRBJ2-7,few,15,CSVVLGQAISYEQYF
TRBV7-2,.,.,17,CASSLARRGRAYNEQYF
TRBV7-8,TRBJ1-1,.,15,CASSPSAWQDTEAFF
TRBV12-3/TRBV12-4,TRBJ1-1,.,14,CASQESGRVNGAFF
TRBV18,TRBJ2-3,.,18,CASSPLGLARISTDTQYF
TRBV27,TRBJ2-7,.,16,CASSPTPPGQYYEQYF
TRBV30,TRBJ1-3,few,12,CAWTPAGNTIYF
TRBV7-2,TRBJ2-5,once,13,CASSEGNWETQYF
TRBV20-1,TRBJ1-2,.,13,CSAEGVDYHGYTF
TRBV2,TRBJ2-1,.,15,CASRPGQGSLQEQFF
TRBV19,TRBJ1-2,many,15,CASSPLDRGSRGYTF
TRBV7-9,TRBJ1-1,.,12,CASGGRGPEAFF